The 30 T cell receptor beta chains given below trace back to one sample, sequenced in a study of neoadjuvant anti-PD-1 for oral cavity cancer. Time point denoted: after neoadjuvant nivolumab, at surgical resection. The protocol was immunoSEQ multiplex PCR, while the TCRdb copy is restricted to in-frame clones and leaves out a portion. The repertoire holds more than 11,000 clones, with about 74% as singletons. The sequences come from PBMCs, collected after nivolumab (anti-PD-1) treatment. Receptor source: a person between 35 and 79 years old with oral cavity squamous cell carcinoma.

This chain joins TRBV5-1 and TRBJ2-7; D possibly uses TRBD1 or TRBD2 (5 bases each). V was cut by 3 bases and J by 4 bases, with 14 bases left in between. The germline V gene encodes CDR1 SGHRS and CDR2 YFSETQ. The CDR3 is 14 residues long. The chain's CDR3 is CASSSLGTAYEQYF. The CDR3 nucleotides are TGCGCCAGCAGCTCCCTCGGGACCGCATACGAGCAGTACTTC.

This chain links TRBV5-4 with TRBJ2-1; 9 nucleotides align to TRBD2. Germline V lookup: CDR1 SGHNT, CDR2 YYREEE (reference sequence). V lost 2 bases and J lost 4; bases outside the gene matches: 4. This CDR3 contains 15 residues. CDR3 sequence reads: CASSLGLANYNEQFF. CDR3 nucleotide sequence: TGTGCCAGCAGCTTAGGACTAGCGAATTACAATGAGCAGTTCTTC.

The J gene is TRBJ1-3, the V gene TRBV4-2; D might be TRBD1 (5 bases). CDR3 length: 17 amino acids. Per germline, CDR1 LGHNA and CDR2 YNFKEQ. The germline V and J ends were trimmed by 0 bases and 3 bases, with 15 bases remaining between them. The CDR3 sequence is CASSQDPEGQGGNTIYF. The CDR3 DNA reads TGTGCCAGCAGCCAAGATCCCGAAGGGCAGGGTGGAAACACCATATATTTT.

A single count supports this clone. The chain joins TRBV5-1 to TRBJ2-3; D gene uncertain. The germline gives CDR1 SGHRS, CDR2 YFSETQ. The V and J ends lost 0 bases and 4 bases respectively, with 15 bases between them. The CDR3 runs to 16 residues. The CDR3 is CASSLAVAGSSDTQYF. The CDR3 DNA follows: TGCGCCAGCAGCTTGGCGGTAGCCGGGTCTTCAGATACGCAGTATTTT.

The rearrangement uses TRBV7-8 and TRBJ2-1; 10 positions match TRBD2. The V and J ends lost 2 bases and 9 bases, in that order; junction bases with no gene match: 7. The CDR3 contains 15 residues. Germline loops: CDR1 SGHVS, CDR2 FQNEAQ. The DNA of the CDR3 is TGTGCCAGCAGCTTAAGCCTAGCGGGAGCCGGTGAGCAGTTCTTC. Translating gives CASSLSLAGAGEQFF.

V usage is TRBV28 and J usage is TRBJ2-7, with D unclear. Germline V gene data show CDR1 as MDHEN and CDR2 as SYDVKM. The CDR3 loop spans 14 amino acids. Trimming removed 3 bases from V and 3 bases from J, with 12 bases in between. CDR3 DNA: TGTGCCAGCAGTTTTCGCATGTCCCTCTACGAGCAGTACTTC. Translated, it gives CASSFRMSLYEQYF.

This clone was detected once. The J gene is TRBJ2-1, the V gene TRBV29-1, with a weak D call TRBD2 (6 bases). The CDR3 is 17 amino acids. V was pared by 3 bases and J by 0 bases, with 18 bases between. Germline V gives CDR1 SQVTM, CDR2 ANQGSEA. The CDR3, as DNA: TGCAGCGTTGATGGCCGGGGGAGCGGTGACTCCTACAATGAGCAGTTCTTC. It yields the protein CSVDGRGSGDSYNEQFF.

The chain couples TRBV19 to TRBJ2-1, with 7 bases aligning to TRBD2. The V gene end was trimmed by 7 bases and the J gene end by 0 bases; junction bases not matched to a gene: 6. Germline V lookup: CDR1 LNHDA, CDR2 SQIVND (reference sequence). The CDR3 runs to 15 residues. CDR3 DNA sequence: TGTGCCAGTAACCTAGGCGGGAGCTCCTACAATGAGCAGTTCTTC. This gives the protein CASNLGGSSYNEQFF.

The J gene is TRBJ2-1, the V gene TRBV5-1; unclear D gene. The CDR3 spans 11 residues. V lost 2 bases to trimming and J lost 8 bases, with 5 bases between them. Germline assignment: CDR1 SGHRS and CDR2 YFSETQ. The CDR3 is CASSFSHEQFF. The CDR3 nucleotides are TGCGCCAGCAGCTTCAGCCATGAGCAGTTCTTC.

This chain uses TRBV11-2 with TRBJ1-5, with 8 nucleotides matching TRBD1. The J segment lost 2 bases and the V segment lost 4 bases, leaving 7 bases of the junction unmatched. Germline V gene lookup returns CDR1 SGHAT and CDR2 FQNNGV. The CDR3 totals 16 residues. CDR3 residues: CASSSAGGAGNQPQHF. DNA of the CDR3: TGTGCCAGCAGCTCCGCAGGGGGCGCGGGCAATCAGCCCCAGCATTTT.

The rearrangement uses TRBV6-6 and TRBJ2-3, with 7 bases identical to TRBD2. CDR1 and CDR2 from the germline V gene are MNHNY and SVGAGI (reference sequence). Trimming removed 6 bases from V and 2 bases from J; junction bases left unmatched: 8. The CDR3 runs 15 residues. Here the CDR3 reads CASRLGGSTTDTQYF. CDR3 coding DNA: TGTGCCAGCAGGCTCGGCGGGAGTACCACAGATACGCAGTATTTT.

This clone was seen more than once but under ten times. CDR3: CASSIWGQVGDYGYTF. The DNA for the CDR3 is TGTGCCAGTAGTATCTGGGGACAGGTTGGAGACTATGGCTACACCTTC. The V and J genes are TRBV19 and TRBJ1-2, with 8 bases that match TRBD1. CDR3 length equals 16 residues. Germline CDR1 and CDR2: LNHDA and SQIVND (reference sequence). V lost 3 bases to trimming and J lost 3 bases; unmatched junction nucleotides: 9.

The genes are TRBV27 and TRBJ2-7; 9 nucleotides align to TRBD2. The ends lost 5 bases at V and 0 bases at J; junction bases unmatched: 5. The V gene's germline CDR1 is MNHEY and CDR2 SMNVEV (reference sequence). The CDR3 contains 15 residues. The DNA of the CDR3 is TGTGCCAGCAGTCTAGCGGGGCCGACCTCCTACGAGCAGTACTTC. Its protein is CASSLAGPTSYEQYF.

The table lists this clone with a few counts. The chain joins TRBV29-1 to TRBJ1-5, with 7 nucleotides matching TRBD1. This CDR3 contains 13 residues. Germline CDR1 is SQVTM and CDR2 is ANQGSEA. V was pared by 6 bases and J by 5 bases, with 7 bases of the junction left unmatched. CDR3 loop: CSVLDRADQPQHF. In DNA form, the CDR3 reads TGCAGCGTACTTGACAGGGCCGATCAGCCCCAGCATTTT.

The chain is built from TRBV7-9 and TRBJ2-7; 7 nucleotides line up with TRBD2. The CDR3 length is 17 residues. Germline V gene lookup returns CDR1 SEHNR and CDR2 FQNEAQ (reference sequence). V shed 3 bases and J 2 bases; nucleotides not matched to a gene: 13. CDR3 amino acids: CASSFGSGGGPAYEQYF. The CDR3 nucleotides read TGTGCCAGCAGCTTCGGTTCCGGGGGAGGGCCCGCCTACGAGCAGTACTTC.

In its sample, this clone was seen a few times. The chain carries TRBV7-9 and TRBJ1-2; TRBD1 might be the D (5 bases). Germline loops: CDR1 SEHNR, CDR2 FQNEAQ (reference sequence). This CDR3 has 15 residues. V was pared by 5 bases and J by 4 bases, with 17 bases between. CDR3 in DNA: TGTGCCAGCAGCCGTCAAGAGGGGTCAGGCTATGGCTACACCTTC. This gives the protein CASSRQEGSGYGYTF.

This clone was seen a few times. This chain uses TRBV9 with TRBJ2-7; D may be TRBD1 or TRBD2 (5 bases each). In germline, CDR1 is SGDLS, CDR2 YYNGEE. The CDR3 contains 14 residues. The germline V and J ends were trimmed by 1 base and 3 bases, with 11 bases remaining between them. CDR3 sequence: CASSVTGTSYEQYF. The CDR3 DNA sequence: TGTGCCAGCAGCGTAACTGGGACCAGCTACGAGCAGTACTTC.

This clone showed up just a few times. This chain joins TRBV18 and TRBJ1-1; 9 nucleotides align to TRBD1. Germline CDR1 is KGHSH and CDR2 is LQKENI. V trimming: 3 bases; J trimming: 3 bases; junction bases outside the gene matches: 2. The CDR3 runs to 14 residues. The DNA of the CDR3 is TGTGCCAGCTCACCCGACAGGGGGTACACTGAAGCTTTCTTT. Its protein is CASSPDRGYTEAFF.

The gene calls are TRBV5-1 and TRBJ2-7, with D possibly matching TRBD2 (6 bases). The CDR3 has 15 residues. V was clipped by 4 bases and J by 0 bases, with 14 bases between them. Germline CDR1 SGHRS, CDR2 YFSETQ. The CDR3 nucleotides are TGCGCCAGCAGCGGTAGCGGAGACAGCTCCTACGAGCAGTACTTC. Translating gives CASSGSGDSSYEQYF.

The V gene is TRBV19, the J gene TRBJ1-2; D is undetermined. The germline V gene encodes CDR1 LNHDA and CDR2 SQIVND (reference sequence). This CDR3 is built from 14 residues. Trimming shortened V by 2 bases and J by 4 bases, and 11 bases separated the two germline ends. Here the CDR3 DNA reads TGTGCCAGTAGTATACCGGCAGGACCCTATGGCTACACCTTC. Amino acids: CASSIPAGPYGYTF.

The CDR3 reads CAWQGAYEQYF. The CDR3 bases are TGTGCCTGGCAGGGGGCCTACGAGCAGTACTTC. The chain carries TRBV30 and TRBJ2-7; 7 bases line up with TRBD1. J lost 2 bases, V lost 5 bases, and 0 bases had no gene match. Germline V gene data show CDR1 as GTSNPN and CDR2 as SVGIG (reference sequence). The CDR3 covers 11 residues.

The CDR3 region is CATGQAGQPQHF. The CDR3, as DNA: TGTGCCACCGGACAGGCGGGACAGCCCCAGCATTTT. This chain uses TRBV6-1 with TRBJ1-5, with 7 bases lining up with TRBD1. This CDR3 is built from 12 residues. V was pared by 10 bases and J by 7 bases, with 7 bases of the junction left unmatched. Germline loops: CDR1 MNHNS, CDR2 SASEGT.

V gene TRBV6-4 combines with J gene TRBJ2-7; 12 positions match TRBD1. V shed 2 bases, J shed 5 bases, and the junction held 10 bases outside the gene matches. The CDR3 extends over 17 amino acids. Germline loops: CDR1 MRHNA, CDR2 SNTAGT. Here the CDR3 reads CASSDTQGQGASDEQYF. In DNA, the CDR3 is TGTGCCAGCAGTGACACACAGGGACAGGGGGCTTCGGACGAGCAGTACTTC.

V is TRBV9 and J is TRBJ2-7, with no clear D. Germline V gene sequence: CDR1 SGDLS, CDR2 YYNGEE. CDR3 size: 14 residues. The ends were cut back, 0 bases at V and 0 bases at J, with 7 bases in the middle. CDR3 coding DNA: TGTGCCAGCAGCGTAGGGGCATACTCCTACGAGCAGTACTTC. Protein product: CASSVGAYSYEQYF.

The rearrangement uses TRBV18 and TRBJ2-5; D ambiguous. Trimming took 4 bases from V and 3 from J, leaving 15 bases between them. This CDR3 comprises 15 residues. CDR1 and CDR2 from the germline V gene are KGHSH and LQKENI. CDR3 residues: CASSLARAMEETQYF. CDR3 nucleotide sequence: TGTGCCAGCTCACTAGCTCGAGCCATGGAAGAGACCCAGTACTTC.

CDR3 protein: CASSRTSGVTDTQYF. CDR3 DNA sequence: TGCGCCAGCAGCCGGACTAGCGGGGTCACAGATACGCAGTATTTT. The chain combines TRBV10-1 with TRBJ2-3; 12 bases map to TRBD2. CDR1 WNHNN and CDR2 SYGVQD come from the germline V gene (reference sequence). CDR3 size: 15 residues. Trimming at V came to 6 bases and at J to 2 bases, leaving 3 bases not matched to a gene.

This clone was seen only a few times. The chain combines TRBV4-1 with TRBJ2-2; possibly TRBD1 or TRBD2 for D (6 bases each). Deletions cut 4 bases from V and 1 base from J, with 16 bases between. Germline V CDR1 and CDR2: MGHRA, YSYEKL. This CDR3 region has 17 residues. CDR3 sequence reads: CASSPTRGRVNTGELFF. CDR3 nucleotides: TGCGCCAGCAGCCCCACTCGGGGGCGGGTGAACACCGGGGAGCTGTTTTTT.

The rearrangement uses TRBV2 and TRBJ2-3, with a possible D match to TRBD2 (6 bases). Germline values: CDR1 SNHLY, CDR2 FYNNEI. Trimming pared 3 bases from V and 8 bases from J, leaving 9 bases between. This CDR3 region has 12 residues. This CDR3 reads CASSDLAVTQYF. As DNA, the CDR3 is TGTGCCAGCAGTGATTTAGCGGTTACGCAGTATTTT.

In this sample, this clone turned up a few times. The CDR3 loop is CASRGGTMNTEAFF. CDR3 sequence (DNA): TGCGCCAGCAGAGGGGGGACTATGAACACTGAAGCTTTCTTT. This sequence joins TRBV5-1 and TRBJ1-1, with D tentatively TRBD1 (6 bases). CDR1 and CDR2 (germline): SGHRS, YFSETQ. With 5 bases removed from V and 0 bases from J, the gap between germline ends came to 11 bases. There are 14 residues in the CDR3.

The chain joins TRBV6-1 to TRBJ2-1; D is ambiguous. The CDR3 is 12 amino acids. Germline CDR1 and CDR2: MNHNS and SASEGT. V lost 6 bases to trimming and J lost 3 bases, with 6 bases between them. In DNA, the CDR3 is TGTGCCAGCAGCAGGCGCTACAATGAGCAGTTCTTC. This encodes CASSRRYNEQFF.